The T cell receptor (beta chain) described here comes from a study of T cell clonotyping in hematopoietic cell transplantation. The V end lost 3 bases, the J end lost 1 base, and 10 bases lay between the germline ends. The CDR3 extends over 16 amino acids. Looked up from germline, CDR1 is SNHLY and CDR2 is FYNNEI. Here immunoSEQ multiplex PCR was the method, and the copy in TCRdb shows in-frame clones only, minus some. The repertoire consists of more than 15,000 clones, with 90% occurring once and the leading ten covering about 2.9%. This receptor was taken from a man aged 50-59 years in good health. Some clones in this sample may be carry-over from other donors' samples. Sequenced: peripheral blood mononuclear cells. The chain carries TRBV2 and TRBJ2-6, with D hard to call. DNA for the CDR3: TGTGCCAGCAGTGATCGTTGGGTATCTGGGGCCAACGTCCTGACTTTC. This translates into CASSDRWVSGANVLTF.